This TCR beta chain was captured by sequencing in a study of Ad26.COV2.S vaccination and SARS-CoV-2 variants. Study summary: Vaccine-arm donor from the placebo-controlled COV1001 Ad26.COV2.S trial. Study-wide results and caveats: Substantial breadth was reported for post-vaccination spike-specific CD8+ and CD4+ T cells. Analyses of TCR breadth and depth may have underestimated total T cell responses.

The treatment: roughly 20 received Ad26.COV2.S at low or high dose, single or two shots; roughly five received placebo; per-sample allocation not given. Collection of samples fell on day 63 after the first vaccine or placebo injection. Wuhan-strain spike was delivered by a replication-incompetent Ad26 vector. Assay: immunoSEQ multiplex PCR; the TCRdb copy retains only in-frame clones and omits some. The sample has hundreds of thousands of clones, 92% seen once. To note about this clone: What it recognizes is unknown.

This TCR came from a person aged 18-60 years who received the Ad26.COV2.S COVID-19 vaccine or a placebo. The sequencing used peripheral blood, collected in a trial of Ad26.COV2.S vaccine versus placebo.

The CDR3 DNA follows: TGTGCCACCAGCAGAGCGGGAATTCGATCGGAATCAGGCAATCAGCCCCAGCATTTT. This gives the protein CATSRAGIRSESGNQPQHF. V is TRBV15 and J is TRBJ1-5, with D unresolved. CDR3 length: 19 amino acids. Germline V gene sequence: CDR1 LNHNV, CDR2 YYDKDF (reference sequence). Trimming pared 1 base from V and 2 bases from J, leaving 21 bases between.